The source of this TCR beta chain is a study of T-cell reconstitution after alpha-beta-depleted transplantation in children. This clonotype was found many times. The CDR3 has 14 amino acids. Germline V CDR1 and CDR2: SQVTM, ANQGSEA. The V and J ends lost 6 bases and 5 bases, in that order; junction bases with no gene match: 7. Unique molecular identifiers featured in how the TCRbeta library was prepared. TCRdb itself ran the PCR reads through MiXCR, one entry per CDR3 protein. The sample comprises hundreds of thousands of distinct CDR3 sequences, roughly a tenth of which are singletons, and just over 2% rests with the top ten.

The input for sequencing was PBMCs, taken before TCRalphabeta/CD19-depleted stem cell transplant. This chain connects TRBV29-1 to TRBJ1-2; 12 positions agree with TRBD1. The source of this sequence is a child aged 2-15 years with inherited bone marrow failure, due to receive a stem cell transplant. The CDR3 region is CSVTLGQGAYGYTF. The DNA for the CDR3 is TGCAGCGTGACCCTGGGACAGGGGGCGTATGGCTACACCTTC.